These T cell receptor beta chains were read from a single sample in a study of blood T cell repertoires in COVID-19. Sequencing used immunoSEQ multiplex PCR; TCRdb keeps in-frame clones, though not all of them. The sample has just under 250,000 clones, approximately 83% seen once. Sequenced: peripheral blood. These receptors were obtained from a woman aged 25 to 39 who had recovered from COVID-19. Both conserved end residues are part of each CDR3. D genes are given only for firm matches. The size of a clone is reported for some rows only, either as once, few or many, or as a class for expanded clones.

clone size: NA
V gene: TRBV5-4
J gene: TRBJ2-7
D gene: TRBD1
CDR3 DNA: TGTGCCAGCAGCTTGACGACAGGGAACTACGAGCAGTACTTC
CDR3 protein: CASSLTTGNYEQYF

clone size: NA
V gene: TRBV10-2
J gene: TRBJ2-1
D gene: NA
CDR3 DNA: TGCGCCAGCAGTGAGTCGGGGCAGTCGAGCTCCTACAATGAGCAGTTCTTC
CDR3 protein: CASSESGQSSSYNEQFF

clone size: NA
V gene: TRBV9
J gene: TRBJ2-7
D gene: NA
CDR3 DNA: TGTGCCAGCAGCGTAGACTCTGGGGCGATCGAGCAGTACTTC
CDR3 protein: CASSVDSGAIEQYF

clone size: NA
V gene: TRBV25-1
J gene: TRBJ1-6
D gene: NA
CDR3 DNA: TGTGCCAGCAGTGAATTGGCACGCTCGTTTTCACCCCTCCACTTT
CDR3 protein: CASSELARSFSPLHF

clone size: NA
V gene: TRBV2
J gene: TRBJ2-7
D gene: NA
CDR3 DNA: TGTGCCAGCTATAGTTTTGACTCCTACGAGCAGTACTTC
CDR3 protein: CASYSFDSYEQYF

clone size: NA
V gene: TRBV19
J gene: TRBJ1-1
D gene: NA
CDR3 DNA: TGTGCCAGTAGTGCAGGGTTCCCGAACACTGAAGCTTTCTTT
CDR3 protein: CASSAGFPNTEAFF

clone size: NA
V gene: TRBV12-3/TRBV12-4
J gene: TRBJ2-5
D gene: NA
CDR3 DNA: TGTGCCAGCAGTTTTCTCAGGGAAGAGACCCAGTACTTC
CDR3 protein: CASSFLREETQYF

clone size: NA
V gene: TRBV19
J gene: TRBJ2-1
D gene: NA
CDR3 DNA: TGTGCCAGTAGAAGGACAGAGAATAACGAGCAGTTCTTC
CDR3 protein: CASRRTENNEQFF

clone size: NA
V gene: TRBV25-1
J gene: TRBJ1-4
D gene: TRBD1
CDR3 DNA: TGTGCCAGCAGCTCACAGGGGTTAGGTAATGAAAAACTGTTTTTT
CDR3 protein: CASSSQGLGNEKLFF

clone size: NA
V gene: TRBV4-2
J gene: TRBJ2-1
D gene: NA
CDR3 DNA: TGTGCCAGCAGCCAAGAGGCGGTGGGTGAGCAGTTCTTC
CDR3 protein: CASSQEAVGEQFF

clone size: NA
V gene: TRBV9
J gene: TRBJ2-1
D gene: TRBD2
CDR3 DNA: TGTGCCAGCAGCGTGTGGGGACTAGCCGCTAATGAGCAGTTCTTC
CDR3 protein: CASSVWGLAANEQFF

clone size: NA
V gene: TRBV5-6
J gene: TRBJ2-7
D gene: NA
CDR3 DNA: TGTGCCAGCAGCTTGGGGGGGCAGGGCGAGCAGTACTTC
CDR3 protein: CASSLGGQGEQYF

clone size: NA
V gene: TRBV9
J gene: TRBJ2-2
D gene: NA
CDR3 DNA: TGTGCCAGCAGCCAACGGGGCGGGGCCGGGGAGCTGTTTTTT
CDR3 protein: CASSQRGGAGELFF

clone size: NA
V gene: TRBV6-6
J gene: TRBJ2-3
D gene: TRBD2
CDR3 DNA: TGTGCCAGCAGTTTAGCGGGGTTAAGCACAGATACGCAGTATTTT
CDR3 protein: CASSLAGLSTDTQYF

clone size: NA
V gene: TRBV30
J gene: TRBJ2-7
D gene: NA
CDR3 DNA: TGTGCCTGGAGTGTACGGTCAAGGAACAGGGCGTGGCAGTACTTC
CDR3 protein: CAWSVRSRNRAWQYF

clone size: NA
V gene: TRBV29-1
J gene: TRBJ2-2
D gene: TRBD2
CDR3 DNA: TGCAGCACTAGCGGGGGGGCCATCACCGGGGAGCTGTTTTTT
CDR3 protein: CSTSGGAITGELFF

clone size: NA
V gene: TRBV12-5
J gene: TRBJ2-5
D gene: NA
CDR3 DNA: TGTGCTAGTGGTTTGACAGGTCAGGAGACCCAGTACTTC
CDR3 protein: CASGLTGQETQYF

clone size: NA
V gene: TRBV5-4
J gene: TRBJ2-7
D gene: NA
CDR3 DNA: TGTGCCAGCAGCTTGGATCCGGGTTCCTACGAGCAGTACTTC
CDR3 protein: CASSLDPGSYEQYF

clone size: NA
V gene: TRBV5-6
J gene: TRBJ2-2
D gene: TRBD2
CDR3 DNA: TGTGCCAGCAGCCCCCTAGCGGGGCCCACCGGGGAGCTGTTTTTT
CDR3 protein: CASSPLAGPTGELFF

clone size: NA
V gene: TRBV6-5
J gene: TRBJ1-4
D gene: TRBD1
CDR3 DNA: TGTGCCAGCCAGACAGGGGGCGCAAATAATGAAAAACTGTTTTTT
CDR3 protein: CASQTGGANNEKLFF

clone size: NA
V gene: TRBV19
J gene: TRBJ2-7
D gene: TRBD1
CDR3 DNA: TGTGCCAGTAGTATTGGGACAGGGGACTACGAGCAGTACTTC
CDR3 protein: CASSIGTGDYEQYF

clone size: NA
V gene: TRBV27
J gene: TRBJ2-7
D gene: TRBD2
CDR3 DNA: TGTGCCAGCAGTTTATGGGCCCCCCTAGCGGGGGGTTACGAGCAGTACTTC
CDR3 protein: CASSLWAPLAGGYEQYF

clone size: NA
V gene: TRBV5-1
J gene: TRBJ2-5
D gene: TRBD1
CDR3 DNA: TGCGCCAGCAGCTTGGGGTGGACAGGGGTCCTACAAGAGACCCAGTACTTC
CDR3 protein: CASSLGWTGVLQETQYF

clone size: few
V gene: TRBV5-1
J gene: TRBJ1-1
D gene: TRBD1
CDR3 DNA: TGCGCCAGCAACCGGGACAGGGATTCTGAAGCTTTCTTT
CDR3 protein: CASNRDRDSEAFF

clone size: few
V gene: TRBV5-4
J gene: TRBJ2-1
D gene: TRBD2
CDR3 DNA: TGTGCCAGCAGCGTACTAGCGGGGGGGCCAGATGTTGATGAGCAGTTCTTC
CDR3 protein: CASSVLAGGPDVDEQFF

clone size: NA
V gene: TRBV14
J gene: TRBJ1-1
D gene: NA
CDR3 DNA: TGTGCCAGCAGCCATCCAGGGGCGAACACTGAAGCTTTCTTT
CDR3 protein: CASSHPGANTEAFF

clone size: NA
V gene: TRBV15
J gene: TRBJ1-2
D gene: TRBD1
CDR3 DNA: TGTGCCACCAGCTGGGTGCAGGGGCGACAGGGTTCCCTTTATGGCTACACCTTC
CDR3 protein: CATSWVQGRQGSLYGYTF

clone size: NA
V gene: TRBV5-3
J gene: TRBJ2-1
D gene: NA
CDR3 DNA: TGTGCCAGAAGCTTGTTTGGGACACCGAACTACAATGAGCAGTTCTTC
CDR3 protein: CARSLFGTPNYNEQFF

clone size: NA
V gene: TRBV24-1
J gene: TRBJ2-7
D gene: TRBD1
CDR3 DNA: TGTGCCACCACGGGACAGAAGCTTTCCTACGAGCAGTACTTC
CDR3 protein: CATTGQKLSYEQYF

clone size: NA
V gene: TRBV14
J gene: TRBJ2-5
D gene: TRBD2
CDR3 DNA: TGTGCCAGCAGCCAAGTGGGACTAGGAGATGCAGGAGAGACCCAGTACTTC
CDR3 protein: CASSQVGLGDAGETQYF

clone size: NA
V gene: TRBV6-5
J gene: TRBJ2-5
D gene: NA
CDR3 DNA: TGTGCCAGCAGTTCCCTTGGAGGCCTCGGGACCCAGTACTTC
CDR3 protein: CASSSLGGLGTQYF

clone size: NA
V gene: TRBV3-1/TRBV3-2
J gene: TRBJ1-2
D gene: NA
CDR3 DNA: TGTGCCAGCAGCCTCGACAGGAATTATGGCTACACCTTC
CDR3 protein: CASSLDRNYGYTF

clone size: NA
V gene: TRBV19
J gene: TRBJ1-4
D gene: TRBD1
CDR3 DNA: TGTGCCAGTAGTATCGGGACAGGGGGCGCGGAAGAAAAACTGTTTTTT
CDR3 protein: CASSIGTGGAEEKLFF

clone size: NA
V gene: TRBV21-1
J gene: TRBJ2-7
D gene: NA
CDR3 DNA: TGTGCCAGCAGCATTCCTCCTCCGTCGGGCGAGCAGTACTTC
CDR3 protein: CASSIPPPSGEQYF

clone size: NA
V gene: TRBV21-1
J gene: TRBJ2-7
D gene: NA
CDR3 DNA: TGTGCCAGCAGAAAAACCCTAGGTTACGAGCAGTACTTC
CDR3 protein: CASRKTLGYEQYF

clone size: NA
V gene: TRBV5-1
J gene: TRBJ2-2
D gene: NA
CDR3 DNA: TGCGCCAGCAGCTTGGCAGGGGGGTACACCGGGGAGCTGTTTTTT
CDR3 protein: CASSLAGGYTGELFF

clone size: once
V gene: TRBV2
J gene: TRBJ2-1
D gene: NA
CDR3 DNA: TGTGCGGGCCGGGGGGAGCAGTTCTTC
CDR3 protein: CAGRGEQFF

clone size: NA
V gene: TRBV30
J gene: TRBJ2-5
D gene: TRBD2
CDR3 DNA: TGTGCCTGGAGTCGTTCGGGGGGGGCGGAGACCCAGTACTTC
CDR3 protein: CAWSRSGGAETQYF

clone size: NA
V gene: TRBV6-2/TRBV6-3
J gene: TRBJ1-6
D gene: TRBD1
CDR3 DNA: TGTGCCAGCAGTTACCAGGGGGAGAATTCACCCCTCCACTTT
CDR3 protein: CASSYQGENSPLHF

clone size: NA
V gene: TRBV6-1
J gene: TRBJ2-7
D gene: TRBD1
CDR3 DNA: TGTGCCAGCAGTGAAAGGGAGACAGGGTCCTACGAGCAGTACTTC
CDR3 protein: CASSERETGSYEQYF

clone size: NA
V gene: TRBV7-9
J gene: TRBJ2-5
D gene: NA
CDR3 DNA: TGTGCCAGCAGCTCCCCCGCAGGCCAAGAGACCCAGTACTTC
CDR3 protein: CASSSPAGQETQYF

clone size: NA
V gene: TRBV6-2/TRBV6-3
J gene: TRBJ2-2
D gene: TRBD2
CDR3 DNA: TGTGCCAGCAGTTACGGTCCGCTAGCGGGGGTCACCGGGGAGCTGTTTTTT
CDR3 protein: CASSYGPLAGVTGELFF

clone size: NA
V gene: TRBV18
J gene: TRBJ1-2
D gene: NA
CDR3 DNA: TGTGCCAGCTCACCCGTGTCTGCTAACTATGGCTACACCTTC
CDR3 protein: CASSPVSANYGYTF

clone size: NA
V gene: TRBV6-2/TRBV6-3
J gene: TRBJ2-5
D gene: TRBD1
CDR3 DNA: TGTGCCAGCAGCCACCCGACAGGGGTAGAGACCCAGTACTTC
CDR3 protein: CASSHPTGVETQYF

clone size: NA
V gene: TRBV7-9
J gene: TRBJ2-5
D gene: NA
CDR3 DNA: TGTGCCAGCAGCTTAGCGCTAGCAGAGACCCAGTACTTC
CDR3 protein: CASSLALAETQYF

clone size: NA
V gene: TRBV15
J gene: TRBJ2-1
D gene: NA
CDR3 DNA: TGTGCCACCAGCAGTGGACAAGTCAGATTAGTTGAGCAGTTCTTC
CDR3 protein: CATSSGQVRLVEQFF

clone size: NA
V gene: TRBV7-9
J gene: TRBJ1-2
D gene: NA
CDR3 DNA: TGTGCCAGCAGCGGAAATACAGGCTACTATGGCTACACCTTC
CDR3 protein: CASSGNTGYYGYTF

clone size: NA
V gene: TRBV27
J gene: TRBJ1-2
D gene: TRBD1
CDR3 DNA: TGTGCCAGCAGTTTATCCTGGACAGGGGGACTTGACTATGGCTACACCTTC
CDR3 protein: CASSLSWTGGLDYGYTF

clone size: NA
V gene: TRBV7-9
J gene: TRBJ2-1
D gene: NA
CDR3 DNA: TGTGCCAGCAGCCCAAGCTCACTCGGGAGCTATGAGCAGTTCTTC
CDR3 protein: CASSPSSLGSYEQFF

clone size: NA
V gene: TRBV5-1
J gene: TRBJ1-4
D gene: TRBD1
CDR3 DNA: TGCGCCAGCAGCGCGGTACAGGGGACTAATGAAAAACTGTTTTTT
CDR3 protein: CASSAVQGTNEKLFF

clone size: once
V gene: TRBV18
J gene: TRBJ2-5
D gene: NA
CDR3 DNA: TGTGCCAGCTCACCACCGGCCCTTCAAGAGACCCAGTACTTC
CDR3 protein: CASSPPALQETQYF

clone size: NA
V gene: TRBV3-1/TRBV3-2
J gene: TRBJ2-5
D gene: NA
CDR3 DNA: TGTGCCAGCAGCTCCTTTGGGGGGGGGCACGAGACCCAGTACTTC
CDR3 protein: CASSSFGGGHETQYF

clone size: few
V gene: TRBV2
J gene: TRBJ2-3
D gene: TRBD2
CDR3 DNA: TGTGCCAGAGGGGCCCCTAGCGGGTCAACAGATACGCAGTATTTT
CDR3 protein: CARGAPSGSTDTQYF

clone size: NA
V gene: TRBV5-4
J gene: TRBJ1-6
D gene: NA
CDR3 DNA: TGTGCCAGCAGCTTGATGATGGGAGAGGGTTCACCCCTCCACTTT
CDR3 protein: CASSLMMGEGSPLHF

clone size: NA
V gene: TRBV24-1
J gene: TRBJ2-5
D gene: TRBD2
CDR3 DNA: TGTGCCACCAGTGATGCGAGCGGGGGGGCCGGCGAGACCCAGTACTTC
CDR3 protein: CATSDASGGAGETQYF

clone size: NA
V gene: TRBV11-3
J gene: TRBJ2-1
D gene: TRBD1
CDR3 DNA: TGTGCCAGCAGCCGGGACAGGGGTTCCTACAATGAGCAGTTCTTC
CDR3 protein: CASSRDRGSYNEQFF

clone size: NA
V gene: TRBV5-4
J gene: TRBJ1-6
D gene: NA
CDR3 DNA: TGTGCCAGCAGCTTTGCAAATGGAGTGGAATCACCCCTCCACTTT
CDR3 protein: CASSFANGVESPLHF

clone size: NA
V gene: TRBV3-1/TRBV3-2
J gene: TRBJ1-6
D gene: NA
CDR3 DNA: TGTGCCAGCAGCCCCCTCCGAGCCGTTTCACCCCTCCACTTT
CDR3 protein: CASSPLRAVSPLHF

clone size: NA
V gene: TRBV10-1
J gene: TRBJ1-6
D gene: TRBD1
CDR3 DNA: TGCGCCAGGGGGACAGGGGGCGCAAATTCACCCCTCCACTTT
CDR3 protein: CARGTGGANSPLHF